The present TCR beta chain was sequenced within a study of blood T cell repertoires in COVID-19. CDR3 length equals 15 residues. The germline CDR1 and CDR2 sequences are SNHLY and FYNNEI. V lost 4 bases and J 1 base, leaving 8 bases between the germline ends. Only one count was recorded for this clone. Sequenced by immunoSEQ multiplex PCR; TCRdb stores in-frame clones only, minus some. The data contain 70,000 or so clones, more than 75% of them singletons. This sequence originates from a human donor in a cohort sampled during active COVID-19. The sequenced material came from peripheral blood. V gene TRBV2 combines with J gene TRBJ2-6; D is ambiguous. CDR3 sequence reads: CASSVSSSGANVLTF. The CDR3 nucleotides read TGTGCCAGCAGTGTATCCTCGTCTGGGGCCAACGTCCTGACTTTC. Using reference TRBV2 and TRBJ2-6 for the parts outside the CDR3, the full variable domain is EPEVTQTPSHQVTQMGQEVILRCVPISNHLYFYWYRQILGQKVEFLVSFYNNEISEKSEIFDDQFSVERPDGSNFTLKIRSTKLEDSAMYFCASSVSSSGANVLTFGAGSRLTVL.